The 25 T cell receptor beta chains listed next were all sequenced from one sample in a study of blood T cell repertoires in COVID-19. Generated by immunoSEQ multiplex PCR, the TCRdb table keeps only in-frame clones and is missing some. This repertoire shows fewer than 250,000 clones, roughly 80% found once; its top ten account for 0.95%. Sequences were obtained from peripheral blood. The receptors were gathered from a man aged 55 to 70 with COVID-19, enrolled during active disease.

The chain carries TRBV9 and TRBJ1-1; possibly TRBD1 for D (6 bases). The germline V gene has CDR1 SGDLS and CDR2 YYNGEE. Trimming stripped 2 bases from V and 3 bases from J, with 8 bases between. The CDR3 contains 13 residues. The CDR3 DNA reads TGTGCCAGCAGCGTTAAGGGGGACACTGAAGCTTTCTTT. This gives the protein CASSVKGDTEAFF.

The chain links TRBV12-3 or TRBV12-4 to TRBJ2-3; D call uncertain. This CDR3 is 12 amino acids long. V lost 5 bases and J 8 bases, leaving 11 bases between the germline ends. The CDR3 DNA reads TGTGCCAGCAGTCCTGAGGCTGTTACGCAGTATTTT. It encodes CASSPEAVTQYF.

The CDR3 here is CASSRGQGDYYGYTF. CDR3 DNA sequence: TGCGCCAGCAGCAGGGGACAGGGGGATTACTATGGCTACACCTTC. The chain carries TRBV5-1 and TRBJ1-2; TRBD1 aligns across 11 bases. The V segment lost 4 bases and the J segment 3 bases; nucleotides outside the gene matches: 5. CDR3 length: 15 amino acids. CDR1 and CDR2 (germline): SGHRS, YFSETQ.

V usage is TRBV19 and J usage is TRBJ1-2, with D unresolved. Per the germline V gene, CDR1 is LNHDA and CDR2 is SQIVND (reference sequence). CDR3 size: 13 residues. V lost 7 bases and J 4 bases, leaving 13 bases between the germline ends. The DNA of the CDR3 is TGTGCCAGTAACCTCAGGAGCGGCTATGGCTACACCTTC. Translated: CASNLRSGYGYTF.

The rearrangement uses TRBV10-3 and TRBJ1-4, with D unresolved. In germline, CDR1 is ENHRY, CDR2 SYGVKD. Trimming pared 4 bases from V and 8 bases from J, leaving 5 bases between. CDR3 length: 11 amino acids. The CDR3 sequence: CAISAGEKLFF. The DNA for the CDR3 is TGTGCCATCAGTGCGGGGGAAAAACTGTTTTTT.

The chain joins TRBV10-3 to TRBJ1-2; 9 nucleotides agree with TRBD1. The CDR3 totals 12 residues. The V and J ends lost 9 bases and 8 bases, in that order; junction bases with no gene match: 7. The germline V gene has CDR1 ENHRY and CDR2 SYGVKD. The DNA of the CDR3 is TGTGCCATGGGAACAGGGGGCTGGGGCTACACCTTC. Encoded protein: CAMGTGGWGYTF.

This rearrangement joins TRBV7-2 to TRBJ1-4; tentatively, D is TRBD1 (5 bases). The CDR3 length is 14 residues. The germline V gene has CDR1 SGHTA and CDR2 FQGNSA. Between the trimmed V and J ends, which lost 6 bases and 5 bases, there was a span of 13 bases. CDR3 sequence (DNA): TGTGCCAGCAGACCGGGGCGGGGGAATGAAAAACTGTTTTTT. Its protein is CASRPGRGNEKLFF.

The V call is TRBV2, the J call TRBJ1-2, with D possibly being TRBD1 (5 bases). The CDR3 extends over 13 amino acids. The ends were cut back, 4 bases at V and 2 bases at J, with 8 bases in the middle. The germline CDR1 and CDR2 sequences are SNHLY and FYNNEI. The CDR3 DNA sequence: TGTGCCAGCAGTGGGGGCCCGAACTATGGCTACACCTTC. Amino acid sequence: CASSGGPNYGYTF.

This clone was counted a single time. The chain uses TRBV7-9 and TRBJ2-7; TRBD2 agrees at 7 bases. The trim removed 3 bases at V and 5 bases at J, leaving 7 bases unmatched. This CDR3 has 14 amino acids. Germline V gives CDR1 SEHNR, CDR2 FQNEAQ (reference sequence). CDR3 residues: CASSLRETFHEQYF. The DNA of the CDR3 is TGTGCCAGCAGCTTGCGGGAGACTTTCCACGAGCAGTACTTC.

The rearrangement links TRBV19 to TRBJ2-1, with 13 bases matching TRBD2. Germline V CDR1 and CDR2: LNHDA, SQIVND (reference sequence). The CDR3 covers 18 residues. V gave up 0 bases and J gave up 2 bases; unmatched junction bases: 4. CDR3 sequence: CASSIETSGRAPYNEQFF. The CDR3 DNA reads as TGTGCCAGTAGTATAGAAACTAGCGGGAGGGCCCCCTACAATGAGCAGTTCTTC.

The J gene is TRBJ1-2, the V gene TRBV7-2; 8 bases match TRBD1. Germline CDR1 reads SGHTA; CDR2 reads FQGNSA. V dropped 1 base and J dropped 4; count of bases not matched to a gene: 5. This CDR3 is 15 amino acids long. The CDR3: CASSLGDRGVYGYTF. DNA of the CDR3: TGTGCCAGCAGCTTAGGAGACAGGGGCGTCTATGGCTACACCTTC.

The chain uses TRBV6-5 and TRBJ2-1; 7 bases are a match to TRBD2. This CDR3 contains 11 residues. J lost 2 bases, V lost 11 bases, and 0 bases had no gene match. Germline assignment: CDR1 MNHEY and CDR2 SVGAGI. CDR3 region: CARGAYNEQFF. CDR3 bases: TGTGCCCGGGGGGCCTACAATGAGCAGTTCTTC.

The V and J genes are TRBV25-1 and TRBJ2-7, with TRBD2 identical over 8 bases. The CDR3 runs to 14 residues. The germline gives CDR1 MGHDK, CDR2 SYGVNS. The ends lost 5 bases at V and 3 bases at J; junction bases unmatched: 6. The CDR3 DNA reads TGTGCCAGCAGTCCCGGGGGGGGAGTCTACGAGCAGTACTTC. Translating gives CASSPGGGVYEQYF.

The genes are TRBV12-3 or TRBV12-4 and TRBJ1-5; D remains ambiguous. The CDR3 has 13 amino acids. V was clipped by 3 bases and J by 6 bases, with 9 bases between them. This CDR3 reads CASSLGFGQPQHF. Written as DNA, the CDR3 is TGTGCCAGCAGTTTGGGCTTTGGTCAGCCCCAGCATTTT.

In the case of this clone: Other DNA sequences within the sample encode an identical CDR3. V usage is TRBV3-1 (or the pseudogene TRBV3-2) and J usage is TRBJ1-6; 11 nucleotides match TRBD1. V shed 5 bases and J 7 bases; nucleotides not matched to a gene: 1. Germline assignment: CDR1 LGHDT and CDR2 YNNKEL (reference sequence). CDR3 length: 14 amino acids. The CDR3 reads CASSWDRGNSPLHF. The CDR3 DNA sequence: TGTGCCAGCAGCTGGGACAGGGGGAATTCACCCCTCCACTTT.

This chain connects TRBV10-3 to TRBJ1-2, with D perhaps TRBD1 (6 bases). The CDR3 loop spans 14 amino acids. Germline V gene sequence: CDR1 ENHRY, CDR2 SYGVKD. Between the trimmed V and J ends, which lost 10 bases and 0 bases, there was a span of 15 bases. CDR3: CATVGQSANYGYTF. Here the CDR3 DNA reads TGTGCCACCGTTGGACAGTCAGCTAACTATGGCTACACCTTC.

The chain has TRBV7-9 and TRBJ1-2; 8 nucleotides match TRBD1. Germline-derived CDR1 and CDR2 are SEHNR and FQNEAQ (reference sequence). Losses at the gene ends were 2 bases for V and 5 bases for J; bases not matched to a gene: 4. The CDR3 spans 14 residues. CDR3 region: CASSLSTGEYGYTF. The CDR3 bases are TGTGCCAGCAGCTTATCGACAGGGGAATATGGCTACACCTTC.

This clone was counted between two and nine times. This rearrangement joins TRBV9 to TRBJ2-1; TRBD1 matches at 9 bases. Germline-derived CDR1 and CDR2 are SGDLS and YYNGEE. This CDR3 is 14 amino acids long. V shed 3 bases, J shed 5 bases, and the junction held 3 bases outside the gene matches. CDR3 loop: CASSGRTGDNEQFF. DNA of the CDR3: TGTGCCAGCAGCGGACGGACAGGGGACAATGAGCAGTTCTTC.

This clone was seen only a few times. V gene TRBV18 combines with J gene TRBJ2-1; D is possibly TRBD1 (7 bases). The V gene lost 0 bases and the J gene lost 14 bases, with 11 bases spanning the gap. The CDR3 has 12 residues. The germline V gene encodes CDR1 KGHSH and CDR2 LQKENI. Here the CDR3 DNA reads TGTGCCAGCTCACCACCGGAGGGGGCGAAGTTCTTC. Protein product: CASSPPEGAKFF.

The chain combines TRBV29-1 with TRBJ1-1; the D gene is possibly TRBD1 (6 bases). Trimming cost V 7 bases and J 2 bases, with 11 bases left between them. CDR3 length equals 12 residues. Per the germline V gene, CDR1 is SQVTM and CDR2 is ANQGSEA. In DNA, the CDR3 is TGCAGCGGAGGACAGAAAAACACTGAAGCTTTCTTT. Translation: CSGGQKNTEAFF.

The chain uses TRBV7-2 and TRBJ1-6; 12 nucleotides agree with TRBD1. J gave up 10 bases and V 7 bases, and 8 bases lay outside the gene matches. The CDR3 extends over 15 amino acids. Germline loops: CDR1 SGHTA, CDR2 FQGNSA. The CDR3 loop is CASTNRDRGLSPLHF. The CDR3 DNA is TGTGCCAGCACTAACCGGGACAGGGGGCTGTCACCCCTCCACTTT.

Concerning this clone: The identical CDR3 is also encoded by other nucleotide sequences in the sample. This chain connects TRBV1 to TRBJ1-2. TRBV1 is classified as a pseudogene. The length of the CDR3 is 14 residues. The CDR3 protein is CTSSQVGTDCGYTF. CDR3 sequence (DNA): TGCACCAGCAGCCAAGTTGGGACTGACTGTGGCTACACCTTC.

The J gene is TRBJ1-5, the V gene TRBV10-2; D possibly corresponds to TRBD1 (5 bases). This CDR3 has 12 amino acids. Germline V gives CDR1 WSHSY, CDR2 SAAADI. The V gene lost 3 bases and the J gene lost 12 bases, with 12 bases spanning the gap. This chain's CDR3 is CASSETGGNQHF. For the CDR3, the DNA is TGCGCCAGCAGTGAAACGGGGGGGAACCAGCATTTT.

The CDR3 DNA follows: TGTGCCAGCAGTTACAGGGGCTACGAGCAGTACTTC. The encoded protein is CASSYRGYEQYF. V gene TRBV12-3 or TRBV12-4 combines with J gene TRBJ2-7; TRBD1 matches at 7 bases. The CDR3 contains 12 residues. Trimming cost V 4 bases and J 3 bases; bases outside gene matches: 0.

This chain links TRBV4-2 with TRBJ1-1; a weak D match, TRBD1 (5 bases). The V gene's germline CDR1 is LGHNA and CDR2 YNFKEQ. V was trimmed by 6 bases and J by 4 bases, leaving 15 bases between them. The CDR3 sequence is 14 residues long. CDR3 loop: CASREGGGSTEAFF. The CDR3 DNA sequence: TGTGCCAGCAGGGAGGGTGGGGGTTCCACTGAAGCTTTCTTT.